This T cell receptor (beta chain) appears in the sequencing data of a study of T cells after yellow fever vaccination. V gave up 4 bases and J gave up 7 bases, with 17 bases separating them. This CDR3 spans 14 amino acids. Germline lookup yields CDR1 SQVTM and CDR2 ANQGSEA. TCRdb passed the 5' RACE reads through MiXCR, listing each CDR3 protein once. Here the sample spans hundreds of thousands of distinct CDR3 sequences, roughly 14% being singletons. The receptor was isolated from a man between 25 and 39 years old who received the YFV17D yellow fever vaccine. Specimen: PBMCs, collected on the day of the yellow fever booster vaccination. J is TRBJ1-5 and V is TRBV29-1; possibly TRBD1 for D (5 bases). The CDR3 spells CSVGVGRSDQPQHF. CDR3 nucleotides: TGCAGCGTTGGGGTGGGGCGTTCGGACCAGCCCCAGCATTTT.